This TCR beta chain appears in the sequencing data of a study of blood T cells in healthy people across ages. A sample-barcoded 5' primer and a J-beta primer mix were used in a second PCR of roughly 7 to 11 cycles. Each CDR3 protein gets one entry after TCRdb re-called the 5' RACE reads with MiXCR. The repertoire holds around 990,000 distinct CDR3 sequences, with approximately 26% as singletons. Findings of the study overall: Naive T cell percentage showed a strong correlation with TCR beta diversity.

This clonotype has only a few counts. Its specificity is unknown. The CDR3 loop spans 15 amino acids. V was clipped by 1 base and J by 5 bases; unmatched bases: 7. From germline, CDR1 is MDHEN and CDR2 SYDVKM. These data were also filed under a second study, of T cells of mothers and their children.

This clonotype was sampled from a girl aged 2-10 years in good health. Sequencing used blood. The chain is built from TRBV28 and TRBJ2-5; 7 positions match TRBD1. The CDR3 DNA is TGTGCCAGCAGTTTATCAGACAGGGTAGGGGAGACCCAGTACTTC. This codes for CASSLSDRVGETQYF.